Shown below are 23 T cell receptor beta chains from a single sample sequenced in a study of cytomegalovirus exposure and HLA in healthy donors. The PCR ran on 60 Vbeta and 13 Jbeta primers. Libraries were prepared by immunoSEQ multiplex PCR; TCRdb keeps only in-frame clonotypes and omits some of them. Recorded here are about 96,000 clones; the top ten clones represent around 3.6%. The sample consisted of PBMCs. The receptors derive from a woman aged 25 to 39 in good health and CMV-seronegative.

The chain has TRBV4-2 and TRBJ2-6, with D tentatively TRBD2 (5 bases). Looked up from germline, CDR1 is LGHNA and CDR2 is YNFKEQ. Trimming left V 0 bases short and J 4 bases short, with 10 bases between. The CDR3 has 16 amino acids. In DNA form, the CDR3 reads TGTGCCAGCAGCCAAGAAAGAGGGTCCGGGGCCAACGTCCTGACTTTC. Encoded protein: CASSQERGSGANVLTF.

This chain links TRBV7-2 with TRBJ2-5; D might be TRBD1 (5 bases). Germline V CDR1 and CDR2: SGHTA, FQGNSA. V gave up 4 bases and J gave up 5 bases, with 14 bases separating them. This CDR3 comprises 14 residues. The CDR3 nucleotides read TGTGCCAGCAGCTGGGGCCCCTCCCCCGAGACCCAGTACTTC. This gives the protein CASSWGPSPETQYF.

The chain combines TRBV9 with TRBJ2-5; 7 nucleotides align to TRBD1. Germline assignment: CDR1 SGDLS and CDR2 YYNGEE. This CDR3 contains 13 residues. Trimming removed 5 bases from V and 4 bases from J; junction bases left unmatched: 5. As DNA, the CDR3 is TGTGCCAGCAGTCTGACAGGGCCAGAGACCCAGTACTTC. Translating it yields CASSLTGPETQYF.

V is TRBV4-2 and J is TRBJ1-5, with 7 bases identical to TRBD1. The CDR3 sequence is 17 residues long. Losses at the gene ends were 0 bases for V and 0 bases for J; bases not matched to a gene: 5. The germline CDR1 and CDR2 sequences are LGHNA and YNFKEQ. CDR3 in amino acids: CASSQDRTGVSNQPQHF. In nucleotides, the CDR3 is TGTGCCAGCAGCCAAGATCGGACAGGAGTTAGCAATCAGCCCCAGCATTTT.

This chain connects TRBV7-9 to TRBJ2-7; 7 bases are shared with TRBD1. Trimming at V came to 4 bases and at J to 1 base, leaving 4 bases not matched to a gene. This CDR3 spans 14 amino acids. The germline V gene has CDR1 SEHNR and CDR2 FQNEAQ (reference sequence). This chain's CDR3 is CASSYLDRSYEQYF. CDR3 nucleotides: TGTGCCAGCAGCTACCTGGACAGGTCCTACGAGCAGTACTTC.

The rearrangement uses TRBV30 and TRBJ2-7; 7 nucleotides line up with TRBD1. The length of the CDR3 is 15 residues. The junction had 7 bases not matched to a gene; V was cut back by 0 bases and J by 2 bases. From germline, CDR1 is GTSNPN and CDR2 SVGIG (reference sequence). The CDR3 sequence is CAWSVFQGVTYEQYF. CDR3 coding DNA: TGTGCCTGGAGTGTTTTCCAGGGGGTTACCTACGAGCAGTACTTC.

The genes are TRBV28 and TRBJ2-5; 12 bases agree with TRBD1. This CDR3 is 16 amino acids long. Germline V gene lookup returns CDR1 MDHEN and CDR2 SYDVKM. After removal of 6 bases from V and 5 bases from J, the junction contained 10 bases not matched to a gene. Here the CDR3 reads CASSNTGTGGSETQYF. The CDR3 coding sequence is TGTGCCAGCAGCAACACCGGGACAGGGGGCTCGGAGACCCAGTACTTC.

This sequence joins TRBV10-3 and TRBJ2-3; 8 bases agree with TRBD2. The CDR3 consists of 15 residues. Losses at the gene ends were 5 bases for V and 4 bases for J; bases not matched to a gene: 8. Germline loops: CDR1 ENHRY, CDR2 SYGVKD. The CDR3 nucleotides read TGTGCCATCAGTCGTGGCGGGAGGTCAGCAGATACGCAGTATTTT. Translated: CAISRGGRSADTQYF.

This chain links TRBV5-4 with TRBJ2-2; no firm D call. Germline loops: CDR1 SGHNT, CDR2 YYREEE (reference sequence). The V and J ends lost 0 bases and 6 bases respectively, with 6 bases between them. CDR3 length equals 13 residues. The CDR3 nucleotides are TGTGCCAGCAGCTTGGATTATGCCGGGGAGCTGTTTTTT. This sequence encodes CASSLDYAGELFF.

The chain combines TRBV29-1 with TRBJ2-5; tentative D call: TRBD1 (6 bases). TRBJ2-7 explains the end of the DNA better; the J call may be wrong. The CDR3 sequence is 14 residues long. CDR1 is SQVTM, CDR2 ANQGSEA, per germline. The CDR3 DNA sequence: TGCAGCGTGATGGTGGCAGGGGAAACCTACGAGCAGTACTTC. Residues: CSVMVAGETYEQYF.

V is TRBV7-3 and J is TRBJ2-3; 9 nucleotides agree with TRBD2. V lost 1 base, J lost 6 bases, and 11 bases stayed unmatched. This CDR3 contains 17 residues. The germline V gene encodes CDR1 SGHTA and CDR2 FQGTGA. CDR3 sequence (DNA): TGTGCCAGCAGCTTAAGGGGAGCGGGAGGTCCTCGGGATACGCAGTATTTT. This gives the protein CASSLRGAGGPRDTQYF.

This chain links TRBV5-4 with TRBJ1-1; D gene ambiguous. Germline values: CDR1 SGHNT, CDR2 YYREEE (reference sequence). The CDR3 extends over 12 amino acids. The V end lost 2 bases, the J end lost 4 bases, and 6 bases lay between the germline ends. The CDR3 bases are TGTGCCAGCAGCTTCCGGAGCACTGAAGCTTTCTTT. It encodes CASSFRSTEAFF.

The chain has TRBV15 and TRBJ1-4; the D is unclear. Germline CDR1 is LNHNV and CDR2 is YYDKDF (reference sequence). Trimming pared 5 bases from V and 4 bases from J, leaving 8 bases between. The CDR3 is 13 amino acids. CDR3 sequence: CATSRGVNEKLFF. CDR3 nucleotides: TGTGCCACCAGCCGGGGAGTTAATGAAAAACTGTTTTTT. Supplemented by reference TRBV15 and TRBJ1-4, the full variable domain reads DAMVIQNPRYQVTQFGKPVTLSCSQTLNHNVMYWYQQKSSQAPKLLFHYYDKDFNNEADTPDNFQSRRPNTSFCFLDIRSPGLGDTAMYLCATSRGVNEKLFFGSGTQLSVL.

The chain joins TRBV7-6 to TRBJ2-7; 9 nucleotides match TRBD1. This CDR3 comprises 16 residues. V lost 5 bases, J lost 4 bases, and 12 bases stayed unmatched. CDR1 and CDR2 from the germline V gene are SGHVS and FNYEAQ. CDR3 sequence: CASSPLRGQGHYEQYF. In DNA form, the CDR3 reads TGTGCCAGCAGCCCTTTGAGGGGACAGGGTCATTACGAGCAGTACTTC.

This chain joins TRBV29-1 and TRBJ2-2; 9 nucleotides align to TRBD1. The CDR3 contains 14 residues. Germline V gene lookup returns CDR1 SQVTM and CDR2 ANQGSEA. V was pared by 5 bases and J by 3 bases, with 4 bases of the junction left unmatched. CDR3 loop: CSVRTGVDTGELFF. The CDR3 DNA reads TGCAGCGTTAGGACAGGGGTAGACACCGGGGAGCTGTTTTTT.

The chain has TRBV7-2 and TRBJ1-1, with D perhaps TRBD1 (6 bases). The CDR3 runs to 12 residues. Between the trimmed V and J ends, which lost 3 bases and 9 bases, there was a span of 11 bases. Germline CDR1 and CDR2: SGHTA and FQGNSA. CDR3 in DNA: TGTGCCAGCAGCTTTGTAGACAGGAAAGCTTTCTTT. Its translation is CASSFVDRKAFF.

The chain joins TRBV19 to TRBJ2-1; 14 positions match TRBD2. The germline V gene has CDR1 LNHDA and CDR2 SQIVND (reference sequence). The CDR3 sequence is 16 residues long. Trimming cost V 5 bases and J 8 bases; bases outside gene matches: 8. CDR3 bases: TGTGCCAGTAGTCTCCGGACTAGCGGGGGGAATTATGAGCAGTTCTTC. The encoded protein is CASSLRTSGGNYEQFF.

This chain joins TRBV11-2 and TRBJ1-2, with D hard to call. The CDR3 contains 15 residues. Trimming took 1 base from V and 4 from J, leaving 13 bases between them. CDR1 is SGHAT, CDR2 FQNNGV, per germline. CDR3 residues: CASSLAGQTLYGYTF. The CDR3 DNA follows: TGTGCCAGCAGCTTAGCTGGGCAGACACTCTATGGCTACACCTTC. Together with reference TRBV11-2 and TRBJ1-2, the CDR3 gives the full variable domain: EAGVAQSPRYKIIEKRQSVAFWCNPISGHATLYWYQQILGQGPKLLIQFQNNGVVDDSQLPKDRFSAERLKGVDSTLKIQPAKLEDSAVYLCASSLAGQTLYGYTFGSGTRLTVV.

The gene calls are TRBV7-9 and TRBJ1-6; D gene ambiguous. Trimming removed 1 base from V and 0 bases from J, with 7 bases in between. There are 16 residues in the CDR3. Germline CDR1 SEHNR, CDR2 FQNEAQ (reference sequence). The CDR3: CASSLDSGSYNSPLHF. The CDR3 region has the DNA TGTGCCAGCAGCTTAGACTCAGGCTCCTATAATTCACCCCTCCACTTT.

The CDR3 spells CASSSGLAGEETQYF. CDR3 nucleotides: TGTGCCAGCAGCTCGGGACTAGCGGGGGAGGAGACCCAGTACTTC. The V and J genes are TRBV7-2 and TRBJ2-5, with TRBD2 identical over 14 bases. The CDR3 spans 15 residues. V dropped 4 bases and J dropped 5; count of bases not matched to a gene: 3. Germline V gene data show CDR1 as SGHTA and CDR2 as FQGNSA. The full variable domain, completed using reference TRBV7-2 and TRBJ2-5, is GAGVSQSPSNKVTEKGKDVELRCDPISGHTALYWYRQSLGQGLEFLIYFQGNSAPDKSGLPSDRFSAERTGGSVSTLTIQRTQQEDSAVYLCASSSGLAGEETQYFGPGTRLLVL.

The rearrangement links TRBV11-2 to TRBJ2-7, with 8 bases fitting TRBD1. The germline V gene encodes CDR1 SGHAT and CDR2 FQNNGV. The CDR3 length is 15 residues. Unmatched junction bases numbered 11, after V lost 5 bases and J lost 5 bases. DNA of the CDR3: TGTGCCAGCAGCCTCCAGTTCGACAGGGGCCACGAGCAGTACTTC. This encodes CASSLQFDRGHEQYF.

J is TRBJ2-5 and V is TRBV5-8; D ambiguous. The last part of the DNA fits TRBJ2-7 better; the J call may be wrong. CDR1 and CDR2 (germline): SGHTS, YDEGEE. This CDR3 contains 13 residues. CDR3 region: CASSLGLPHEQYF. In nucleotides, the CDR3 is TGTGCCAGCAGCTTGGGACTCCCCCACGAGCAGTACTTC.

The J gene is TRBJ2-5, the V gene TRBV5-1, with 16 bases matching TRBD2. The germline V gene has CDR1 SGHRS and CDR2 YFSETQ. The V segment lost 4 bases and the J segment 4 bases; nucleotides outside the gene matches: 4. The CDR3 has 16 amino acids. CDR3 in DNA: TGCGCCAGCAGCGGGACTAGCGGGGGGGCCCCAGAGACCCAGTACTTC. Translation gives CASSGTSGGAPETQYF. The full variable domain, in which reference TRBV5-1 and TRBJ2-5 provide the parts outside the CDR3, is KAGVTQTPRYLIKTRGQQVTLSCSPISGHRSVSWYQQTPGQGLQFLFEYFSETQRNKGNFPGRFSGRQFSNSRSEMNVSTLELGDSALYLCASSGTSGGAPETQYFGPGTRLLVL.